At least ten counts were recorded for the clone carrying this TCR beta chain. Its antigen is not known. All donors comprised healthy Caucasians. MiXCR was run by TCRdb on the 5' RACE reads, yielding one entry per CDR3 protein. The sample consists of about 150,000 distinct CDR3 sequences, approximately 4% of them appearing once. These data belong to a study of identical twins. Study outcomes and limitations: The models gave estimates that fell short of the out-of-frame TCR alpha sharing seen in monozygotic twins. The abundant beta clonotypes from cord blood had fewer insertions, and memory repertoires had none of this. Cross-sectional statistical analysis was relied on for the conclusions, without the same donors being followed.

V was trimmed by 6 bases and J by 7 bases, leaving 12 bases between them. The germline V gene has CDR1 DFQATT and CDR2 SNEGSKA (reference sequence). This CDR3 is 12 amino acids long. This receptor was identified in a man between 18 and 29 years old in good health. Sequencing was done on a sample of memory T cells sorted from blood. The rearrangement joins TRBV20-1 to TRBJ1-4; perhaps TRBD1 as D (6 bases). CDR3 sequence: CSATGTGEKLFF. The CDR3 nucleotides are TGCAGTGCGACAGGAACGGGTGAAAAACTGTTTTTT.